The entry that follows covers one TCR beta chain sequence. The data originate from a study of blood T cell repertoires in COVID-19. The CDR3 sequence is 15 residues long. With V trimmed by 5 bases and J by 5 bases, 10 bases remained unmatched. Germline V lookup: CDR1 SGHTA, CDR2 FQGNSA. TCRdb keeps only in-frame clones here, not all; method: immunoSEQ multiplex PCR. The sample shows about 160,000 clones, about four fifths of them seen only once. The rearrangement uses TRBV7-2 and TRBJ2-5, with 8 bases fitting TRBD2. The specimen sequenced was PBMCs or T cells enriched from blood (not recorded which). This TCR was recovered from a man aged 55-75 years who had recovered from COVID-19. CDR3 sequence reads: CASSPLPGGHETQYF. CDR3 in DNA: TGTGCCAGCAGCCCCCTTCCGGGGGGGCACGAGACCCAGTACTTC.